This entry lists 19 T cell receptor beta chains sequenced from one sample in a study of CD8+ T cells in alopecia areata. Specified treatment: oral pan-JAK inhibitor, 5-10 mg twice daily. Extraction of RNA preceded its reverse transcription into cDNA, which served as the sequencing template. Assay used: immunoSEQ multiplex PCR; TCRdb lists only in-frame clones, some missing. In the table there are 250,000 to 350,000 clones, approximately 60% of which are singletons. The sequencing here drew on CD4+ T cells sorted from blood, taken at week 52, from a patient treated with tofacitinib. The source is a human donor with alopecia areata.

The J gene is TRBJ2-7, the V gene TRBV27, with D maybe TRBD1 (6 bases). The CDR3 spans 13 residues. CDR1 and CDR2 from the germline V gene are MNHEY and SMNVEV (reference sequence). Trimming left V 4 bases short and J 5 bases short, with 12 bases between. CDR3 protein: CASSSTGWDEQYF. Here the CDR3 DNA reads TGTGCCAGCAGTTCCACAGGGTGGGACGAGCAGTACTTC.

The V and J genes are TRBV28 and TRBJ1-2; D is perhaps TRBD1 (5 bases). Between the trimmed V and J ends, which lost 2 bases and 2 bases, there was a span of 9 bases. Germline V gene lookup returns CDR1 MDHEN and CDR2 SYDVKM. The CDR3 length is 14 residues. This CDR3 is CASSLPRGNYGYTF. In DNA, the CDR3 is TGTGCCAGCAGTTTACCCCGGGGGAACTATGGCTACACCTTC.

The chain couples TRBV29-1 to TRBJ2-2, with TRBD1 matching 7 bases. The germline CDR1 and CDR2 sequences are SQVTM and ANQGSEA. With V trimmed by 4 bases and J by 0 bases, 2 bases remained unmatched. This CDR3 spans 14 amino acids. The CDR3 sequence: CSVGDRTNTGELFF. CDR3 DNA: TGCAGCGTTGGGGACAGAACGAACACCGGGGAGCTGTTTTTT.

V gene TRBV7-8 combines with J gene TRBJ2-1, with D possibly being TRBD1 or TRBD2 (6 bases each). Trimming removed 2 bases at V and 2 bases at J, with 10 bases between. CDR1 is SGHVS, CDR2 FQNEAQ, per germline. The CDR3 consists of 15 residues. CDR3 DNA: TGTGCCAGCAGCTTAAGGGGGGTGCCCTACAATGAGCAGTTCTTC. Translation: CASSLRGVPYNEQFF.

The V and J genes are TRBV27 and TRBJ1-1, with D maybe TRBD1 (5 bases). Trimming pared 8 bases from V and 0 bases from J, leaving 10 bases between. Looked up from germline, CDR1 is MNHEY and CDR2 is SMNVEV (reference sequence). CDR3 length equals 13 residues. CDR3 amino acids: CASGGRLNTEAFF. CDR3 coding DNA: TGTGCCAGCGGGGGAAGGCTGAACACTGAAGCTTTCTTT.

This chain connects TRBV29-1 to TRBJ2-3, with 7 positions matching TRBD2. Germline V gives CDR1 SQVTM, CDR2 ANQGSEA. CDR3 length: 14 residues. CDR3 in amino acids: CSLTGPGGTDTQYF. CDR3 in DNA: TGCAGTTTAACCGGGCCGGGGGGAACAGATACGCAGTATTTT.

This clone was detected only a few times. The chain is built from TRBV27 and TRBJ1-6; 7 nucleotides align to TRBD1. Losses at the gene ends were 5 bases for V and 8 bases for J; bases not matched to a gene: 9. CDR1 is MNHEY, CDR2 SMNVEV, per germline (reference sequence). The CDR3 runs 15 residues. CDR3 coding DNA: TGTGCCAGCAGTCCGGTGGTCAGGGGGGATTCACCCCTCCACTTT. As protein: CASSPVVRGDSPLHF.

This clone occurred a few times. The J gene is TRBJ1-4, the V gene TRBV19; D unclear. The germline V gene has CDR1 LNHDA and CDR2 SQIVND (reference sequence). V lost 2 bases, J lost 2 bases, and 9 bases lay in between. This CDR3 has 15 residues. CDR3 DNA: TGTGCCAGTAGTATACGAGACACGACTAATGAAAAACTGTTTTTT. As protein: CASSIRDTTNEKLFF.

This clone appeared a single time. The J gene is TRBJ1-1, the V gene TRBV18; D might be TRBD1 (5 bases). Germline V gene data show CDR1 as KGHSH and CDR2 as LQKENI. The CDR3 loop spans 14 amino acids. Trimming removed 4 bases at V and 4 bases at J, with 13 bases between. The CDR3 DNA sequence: TGTGCCAGCTCACTTATGACCCAGGGCACTGAAGCTTTCTTT. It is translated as CASSLMTQGTEAFF.

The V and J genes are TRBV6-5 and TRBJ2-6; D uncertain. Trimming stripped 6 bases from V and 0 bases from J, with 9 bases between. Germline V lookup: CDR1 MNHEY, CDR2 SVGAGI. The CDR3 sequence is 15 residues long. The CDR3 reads CASSRLVSGANVLTF. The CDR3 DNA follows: TGTGCCAGCAGCCGACTTGTCTCTGGGGCCAACGTCCTGACTTTC.

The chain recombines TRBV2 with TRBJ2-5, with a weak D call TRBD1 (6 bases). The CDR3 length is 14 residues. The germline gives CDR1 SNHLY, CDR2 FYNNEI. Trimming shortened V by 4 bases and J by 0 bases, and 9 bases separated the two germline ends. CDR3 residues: CASSVRTDQETQYF. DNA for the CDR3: TGTGCCAGCAGTGTTCGGACAGACCAAGAGACCCAGTACTTC.

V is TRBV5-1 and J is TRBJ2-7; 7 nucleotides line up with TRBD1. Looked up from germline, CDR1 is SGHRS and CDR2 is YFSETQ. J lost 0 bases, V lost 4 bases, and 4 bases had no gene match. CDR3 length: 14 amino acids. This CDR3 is CASSEAGGSYEQYF. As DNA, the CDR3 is TGCGCCAGCAGCGAGGCAGGGGGCTCCTACGAGCAGTACTTC.

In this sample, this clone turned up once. The CDR3 sequence is CASSLKASWGETQYF. The CDR3 DNA reads as TGTGCCAGCAGCTTAAAGGCTAGCTGGGGGGAGACCCAGTACTTC. The chain combines TRBV7-8 with TRBJ2-5, with D perhaps matching TRBD1 or TRBD2 (5 bases each). The V and J ends lost 2 bases and 5 bases respectively, with 15 bases between them. Per germline, CDR1 SGHVS and CDR2 FQNEAQ. The CDR3 runs 15 residues. Together with reference TRBV7-8 and TRBJ2-5, the CDR3 gives the full variable domain: GAGVSQSPRYKVAKRGQDVALRCDPISGHVSLFWYQQALGQGPEFLTYFQNEAQLDKSGLPSDRFFAERPEGSVSTLKIQRTQQEDSAVYLCASSLKASWGETQYFGPGTRLLVL.

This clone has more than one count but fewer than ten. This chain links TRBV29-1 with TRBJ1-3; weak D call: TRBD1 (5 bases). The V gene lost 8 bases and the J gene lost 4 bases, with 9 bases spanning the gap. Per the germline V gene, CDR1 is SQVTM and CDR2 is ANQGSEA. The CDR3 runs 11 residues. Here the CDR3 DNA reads TGCAGCTACCGACAGGGAAACACCATATATTTT. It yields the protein CSYRQGNTIYF. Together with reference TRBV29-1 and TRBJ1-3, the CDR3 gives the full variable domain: SAVISQKPSRDICQRGTSLTIQCQVDSQVTMMFWYRQQPGQSLTLIATANQGSEATYESGFVIDKFPISRPNLTFSTLTVSNMSPEDSSIYLCSYRQGNTIYFGEGSWLTVV.

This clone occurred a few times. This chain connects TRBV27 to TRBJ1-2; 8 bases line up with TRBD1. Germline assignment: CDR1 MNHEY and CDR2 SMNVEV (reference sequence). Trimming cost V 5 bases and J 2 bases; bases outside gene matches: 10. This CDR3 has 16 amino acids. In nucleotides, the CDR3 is TGTGCCAGCAGTCTCCGGACAGGGACTATAAACTATGGCTACACCTTC. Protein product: CASSLRTGTINYGYTF.

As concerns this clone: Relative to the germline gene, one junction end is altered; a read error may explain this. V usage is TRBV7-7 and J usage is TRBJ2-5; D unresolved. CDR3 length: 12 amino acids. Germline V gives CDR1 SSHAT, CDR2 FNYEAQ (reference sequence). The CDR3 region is CASSSDQETQYF. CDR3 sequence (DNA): TGTGCTAGCAGCTCAGACCAAGAGACCCAGTACTTC.

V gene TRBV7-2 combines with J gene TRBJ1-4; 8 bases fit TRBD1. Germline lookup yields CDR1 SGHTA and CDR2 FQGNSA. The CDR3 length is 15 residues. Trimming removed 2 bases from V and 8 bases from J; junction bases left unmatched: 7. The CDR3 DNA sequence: TGTGCCAGCAGCTTAACTACAGGGGGAAGGGAAAAACTGTTTTTT. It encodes CASSLTTGGREKLFF.

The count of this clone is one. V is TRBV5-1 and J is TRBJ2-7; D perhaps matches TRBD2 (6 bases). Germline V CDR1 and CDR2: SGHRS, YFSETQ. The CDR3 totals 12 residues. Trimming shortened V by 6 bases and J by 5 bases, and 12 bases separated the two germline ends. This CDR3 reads CASTPGGDEQYF. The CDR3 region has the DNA TGCGCCAGCACCCCCGGCGGGGACGAGCAGTACTTC.

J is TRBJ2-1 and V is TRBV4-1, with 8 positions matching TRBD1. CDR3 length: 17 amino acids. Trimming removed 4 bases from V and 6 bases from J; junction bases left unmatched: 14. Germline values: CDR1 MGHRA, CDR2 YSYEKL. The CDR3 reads CASSLRVGTGNANEQFF. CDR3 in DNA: TGCGCCAGCAGCCTCCGAGTTGGGACAGGTAATGCCAATGAGCAGTTCTTC.